This T cell receptor beta chain emerged from a study of blood T cell repertoires in COVID-19. As for the study in general: The origin of the acute and convalescent COVID-19 samples was the United States, Italy and Spain. In each case, the material was cDNA or gDNA derived from T cells, B-cell-depleted T cells, or PBMCs.

Looked up from germline, CDR1 is SNHLY and CDR2 is FYNNEI. The CDR3 totals 15 residues. V gave up 5 bases and J gave up 2 bases; unmatched junction bases: 3. Original processing notes: Reference gene primer amplification gave estimated nucleated cell counts. Clones were read by immunoSEQ multiplex PCR, and TCRdb kept only the in-frame ones, dropping some. From that table come the V and J calls and clone size; the DNA was used to work out D and trimming. In the table there are about 140,000 clones, 80% to 90% of which are singletons. The J gene is TRBJ2-3, the V gene TRBV2, with 11 bases lining up with TRBD2. The specimen sequenced was peripheral blood. The source is a man aged 60-69 years with active or convalescent COVID-19. The CDR3: CASSRSGRATDTQYF. In nucleotides, the CDR3 is TGTGCCAGCAGTCGTAGCGGGAGGGCCACAGATACGCAGTATTTT. The full variable domain, completed using reference TRBV2 and TRBJ2-3, is EPEVTQTPSHQVTQMGQEVILRCVPISNHLYFYWYRQILGQKVEFLVSFYNNEISEKSEIFDDQFSVERPDGSNFTLKIRSTKLEDSAMYFCASSRSGRATDTQYFGPGTRLTVL.